A selection of T cell receptor beta chains follows, all from one sample in a study of T cell responses to AZD1222 COVID-19 vaccine. This table comes from immunoSEQ multiplex PCR, and its TCRdb copy is limited to in-frame clones, with some not included. Among more than 110,000 clones listed, almost 95% were seen once. The source material was peripheral blood, sampled 28 days after the second AZD1222 dose. The receptors were sampled from an adult who received the AZD1222 COVID-19 vaccine. Each CDR3 is given with its conserved first and last residue. A D gene is named only where the DNA matches it firmly. For some rows the clone size is stated as once, few or many, or as a class when expanded; others skip it.

V gene: TRBV28
clone size: once
J gene: TRBJ1-1
D gene: NA
CDR3 protein: CASSSPPERTEAFF
CDR3 DNA: TGTGCCAGCAGTTCCCCCCCGGAACGGACTGAAGCTTTCTTT

V gene: TRBV13
clone size: NA
J gene: TRBJ2-5
D gene: NA
CDR3 protein: CASSGRSSTETQYF
CDR3 DNA: TGTGCCAGCAGCGGTCGCTCCTCCACAGAGACCCAGTACTTC

V gene: TRBV29-1
clone size: NA
J gene: TRBJ1-1
D gene: NA
CDR3 protein: CSVEAEPNTEAFF
CDR3 DNA: TGCAGCGTTGAGGCAGAACCTAACACTGAAGCTTTCTTT

V gene: TRBV7-2
clone size: NA
J gene: TRBJ2-7
D gene: TRBD2
CDR3 protein: CASSLLAGGRPYEQYF
CDR3 DNA: TGTGCCAGCAGCTTATTAGCGGGAGGACGCCCCTATGAGCAGTACTTC

V gene: TRBV7-8
clone size: NA
J gene: TRBJ1-5
D gene: NA
CDR3 protein: CASSRGAGNQPQHF
CDR3 DNA: TGTGCCAGCAGCAGGGGAGCGGGCAATCAGCCCCAGCATTTT

V gene: TRBV30
clone size: NA
J gene: TRBJ2-3
D gene: NA
CDR3 protein: CAWSVGAGDTQYF
CDR3 DNA: TGTGCCTGGAGTGTGGGGGCCGGAGATACGCAGTATTTT

V gene: TRBV2
clone size: NA
J gene: TRBJ2-7
D gene: NA
CDR3 protein: CASRLAAYEQYF
CDR3 DNA: TGTGCCAGCAGGTTAGCGGCCTACGAGCAGTACTTC

V gene: TRBV11-2
clone size: NA
J gene: TRBJ2-5
D gene: TRBD2
CDR3 protein: CASSLDQTSGAPHKETQYF
CDR3 DNA: TGTGCCAGCAGCTTAGATCAGACTAGCGGAGCCCCACACAAAGAGACCCAGTACTTC

V gene: TRBV30
clone size: NA
J gene: TRBJ2-1
D gene: TRBD2
CDR3 protein: CASSGYNEQFF
CDR3 DNA: TGTGCCTCTAGCGGATACAATGAGCAGTTCTTC

V gene: TRBV6-5
clone size: NA
J gene: TRBJ2-5
D gene: TRBD2
CDR3 protein: CASIFGLAPETQYF
CDR3 DNA: TGTGCCAGCATCTTCGGACTAGCGCCTGAGACCCAGTACTTC

V gene: TRBV28
clone size: NA
J gene: TRBJ2-7
D gene: NA
CDR3 protein: CASSPTTYEQYF
CDR3 DNA: TGTGCCAGCAGTCCCACAACCTACGAGCAGTACTTC

V gene: TRBV7-2
clone size: NA
J gene: TRBJ2-2
D gene: TRBD2
CDR3 protein: CASSPWQGGAIPGELFF
CDR3 DNA: TGTGCCAGCAGCCCCTGGCAGGGAGGGGCAATCCCCGGGGAGCTGTTTTTT

V gene: TRBV27
clone size: NA
J gene: TRBJ2-1
D gene: TRBD2
CDR3 protein: CASTLRSGTSGYNEQFF
CDR3 DNA: TGTGCCAGCACCCTACGTTCGGGGACTAGCGGGTACAATGAGCAGTTCTTC

V gene: TRBV5-1
clone size: NA
J gene: TRBJ1-2
D gene: TRBD1
CDR3 protein: CARRDRGGDYGYTF
CDR3 DNA: TGCGCCAGGCGAGACAGGGGAGGGGACTATGGCTACACCTTC

V gene: TRBV29-1
clone size: NA
J gene: TRBJ2-1
D gene: TRBD1
CDR3 protein: CSVNRGREAEFF
CDR3 DNA: TGCAGCGTTAACAGGGGGAGAGAAGCCGAGTTCTTC

V gene: TRBV7-3
clone size: once
J gene: TRBJ2-1
D gene: NA
CDR3 protein: CASSPTPGTHNEQFF
CDR3 DNA: TGTGCCAGCAGCCCAACCCCCGGGACCCACAATGAGCAGTTCTTC

V gene: TRBV4-3
clone size: NA
J gene: TRBJ1-1
D gene: NA
CDR3 protein: CASSQDVGNTEAFF
CDR3 DNA: TGCGCCAGCAGCCAAGATGTAGGGAACACTGAAGCTTTCTTT

V gene: TRBV15
clone size: NA
J gene: TRBJ1-4
D gene: TRBD1
CDR3 protein: CATSRDRGNEKLFF
CDR3 DNA: TGTGCCACCAGCAGGGACAGGGGGAATGAAAAACTGTTTTTT

V gene: TRBV7-7
clone size: NA
J gene: TRBJ1-2
D gene: NA
CDR3 protein: CASSLATDNYGYTF
CDR3 DNA: TGTGCTAGCAGCTTAGCGACGGATAACTATGGCTACACCTTC

V gene: TRBV6-6
clone size: NA
J gene: TRBJ2-7
D gene: TRBD2
CDR3 protein: CASSSTSGSKYEQYF
CDR3 DNA: TGTGCCAGCAGTTCGACTAGCGGGAGTAAGTACGAGCAGTACTTC

V gene: TRBV12-2
clone size: NA
J gene: TRBJ2-1
D gene: NA
CDR3 protein: CASRLGRLAGYNEQFF
CDR3 DNA: TGTGCAAGTCGCTTAGGGCGTCTAGCGGGCTACAATGAGCAGTTCTTC

V gene: TRBV7-9
clone size: once
J gene: TRBJ2-1
D gene: TRBD1
CDR3 protein: CASSYAGQGNRNEQFF
CDR3 DNA: TGTGCCAGCAGCTACGCCGGACAGGGAAACCGCAATGAGCAGTTCTTC

V gene: TRBV21-1
clone size: NA
J gene: TRBJ1-2
D gene: NA
CDR3 protein: CASSTTVYYGYTF
CDR3 DNA: TGTGCCAGCAGCACGACAGTCTACTATGGCTACACCTTC

V gene: TRBV28
clone size: NA
J gene: TRBJ2-1
D gene: TRBD2
CDR3 protein: CASSFHPSGSNNEQFF
CDR3 DNA: TGTGCCAGCAGTTTTCATCCTAGCGGGAGTAACAATGAGCAGTTCTTC

V gene: TRBV6-5
clone size: NA
J gene: TRBJ1-1
D gene: NA
CDR3 protein: CASSYKAGSTEAFF
CDR3 DNA: TGTGCCAGCAGTTATAAGGCAGGGTCCACTGAAGCTTTCTTT

V gene: TRBV30
clone size: NA
J gene: TRBJ1-4
D gene: NA
CDR3 protein: CAWSGRGPNEKLFF
CDR3 DNA: TGTGCCTGGAGTGGCCGGGGCCCTAATGAAAAACTGTTTTTT

V gene: TRBV5-1
clone size: NA
J gene: TRBJ1-2
D gene: NA
CDR3 protein: CASSPGTTNYGYTF
CDR3 DNA: TGCGCCAGCAGCCCCGGGACAACTAACTATGGCTACACCTTC

V gene: TRBV18
clone size: NA
J gene: TRBJ2-1
D gene: NA
CDR3 protein: CASSPGASSYNEQFF
CDR3 DNA: TGTGCCAGCTCACCAGGGGCGAGCTCCTACAATGAGCAGTTCTTC

V gene: TRBV11-3
clone size: NA
J gene: TRBJ2-4
D gene: TRBD1
CDR3 protein: CASSPPTGDLAKNIQYF
CDR3 DNA: TGTGCCAGCAGCCCGCCGACAGGGGATCTAGCCAAAAACATTCAGTACTTC

V gene: TRBV6-5
clone size: NA
J gene: TRBJ2-3
D gene: TRBD2
CDR3 protein: CASKPGLATDTQYF
CDR3 DNA: TGTGCCAGCAAACCGGGACTAGCCACAGATACGCAGTATTTT

V gene: TRBV15
clone size: NA
J gene: TRBJ1-5
D gene: NA
CDR3 protein: CATSNSGEGQPQHF
CDR3 DNA: TGTGCCACCAGCAACTCAGGGGAGGGGCAGCCCCAGCATTTT

V gene: TRBV27
clone size: NA
J gene: TRBJ2-1
D gene: TRBD1
CDR3 protein: CASSLSVFSGQGKRYNEQFF
CDR3 DNA: TGTGCCAGCAGTTTATCCGTTTTCTCCGGACAGGGTAAAAGGTACAATGAGCAGTTCTTC

V gene: TRBV19
clone size: NA
J gene: TRBJ2-1
D gene: TRBD2
CDR3 protein: CASSILAGGPNEQFF
CDR3 DNA: TGTGCCAGTAGTATTTTGGCGGGAGGGCCGAATGAGCAGTTCTTC

V gene: TRBV7-6
clone size: NA
J gene: TRBJ2-3
D gene: NA
CDR3 protein: CASSLNIRATSTDTQYF
CDR3 DNA: TGTGCCAGCAGCCTAAACATCAGGGCGACCAGCACAGATACGCAGTATTTT

V gene: TRBV6-5
clone size: NA
J gene: TRBJ2-2
D gene: NA
CDR3 protein: CASSTEAGRVGELFF
CDR3 DNA: TGTGCCAGCAGTACTGAGGCGGGTAGGGTCGGGGAGCTGTTTTTT

V gene: TRBV11-3
clone size: NA
J gene: TRBJ2-3
D gene: TRBD2
CDR3 protein: CASSAGTSGTDTQYF
CDR3 DNA: TGTGCCAGCAGCGCCGGGACTAGCGGCACAGATACGCAGTATTTT

V gene: TRBV5-6
clone size: NA
J gene: TRBJ2-5
D gene: NA
CDR3 protein: CASSTGPQPQYF
CDR3 DNA: TGTGCCAGCAGCACGGGACCCCAGCCCCAGTACTTC

V gene: TRBV6-5
clone size: NA
J gene: TRBJ2-5
D gene: NA
CDR3 protein: CASMMGERKTQYF
CDR3 DNA: TGTGCCAGCATGATGGGGGAGAGGAAGACCCAGTACTTC

V gene: TRBV29-1
clone size: few
J gene: TRBJ2-1
D gene: TRBD2
CDR3 protein: CSVEGQRLAPPGQFF
CDR3 DNA: TGCAGCGTTGAAGGCCAACGACTAGCGCCTCCGGGGCAGTTCTTC

V gene: TRBV5-1
clone size: NA
J gene: TRBJ2-3
D gene: NA
CDR3 protein: CASSGSDLGVDTQYF
CDR3 DNA: TGCGCCAGCAGCGGTTCGGACCTGGGAGTGGATACGCAGTATTTT

V gene: TRBV6-1
clone size: NA
J gene: TRBJ1-2
D gene: NA
CDR3 protein: CASSELSGANYGYTF
CDR3 DNA: TGTGCCAGCAGTGAACTTTCAGGGGCGAACTATGGCTACACCTTC

V gene: TRBV19
clone size: few
J gene: TRBJ1-5
D gene: NA
CDR3 protein: CASSMGFGYNSNQPQHF
CDR3 DNA: TGTGCCAGTAGTATGGGGTTTGGGTACAATAGCAATCAGCCCCAGCATTTT

V gene: TRBV28
clone size: NA
J gene: TRBJ1-3
D gene: TRBD1
CDR3 protein: CASRGDRGFSGNTIYF
CDR3 DNA: TGTGCCAGCAGAGGGGACAGGGGATTCTCTGGAAACACCATATATTTT

V gene: TRBV28
clone size: NA
J gene: TRBJ2-7
D gene: TRBD1
CDR3 protein: CASRPGQGAYEQYF
CDR3 DNA: TGTGCCAGCAGGCCGGGACAGGGGGCATACGAGCAGTACTTC

V gene: TRBV7-2
clone size: NA
J gene: TRBJ1-2
D gene: NA
CDR3 protein: CASSLNADGYTF
CDR3 DNA: TGTGCCAGCAGCTTAAATGCAGATGGCTACACCTTC

V gene: TRBV3-1/TRBV3-2
clone size: once
J gene: TRBJ2-7
D gene: NA
CDR3 protein: CASSQRVTYEQYF
CDR3 DNA: TGTGCCAGCAGCCAAAGAGTAACCTACGAGCAGTACTTC

V gene: TRBV6-2/TRBV6-3
clone size: NA
J gene: TRBJ1-6
D gene: NA
CDR3 protein: CASSRRSSYNSPLHF
CDR3 DNA: TGTGCCAGCAGTCGTCGGAGCTCCTATAATTCACCCCTCCACTTT

V gene: TRBV27
clone size: NA
J gene: TRBJ2-7
D gene: NA
CDR3 protein: CASRAFSASSSYEQYF
CDR3 DNA: TGTGCCAGCAGGGCCTTCAGTGCGTCCTCCTCCTACGAGCAGTACTTC